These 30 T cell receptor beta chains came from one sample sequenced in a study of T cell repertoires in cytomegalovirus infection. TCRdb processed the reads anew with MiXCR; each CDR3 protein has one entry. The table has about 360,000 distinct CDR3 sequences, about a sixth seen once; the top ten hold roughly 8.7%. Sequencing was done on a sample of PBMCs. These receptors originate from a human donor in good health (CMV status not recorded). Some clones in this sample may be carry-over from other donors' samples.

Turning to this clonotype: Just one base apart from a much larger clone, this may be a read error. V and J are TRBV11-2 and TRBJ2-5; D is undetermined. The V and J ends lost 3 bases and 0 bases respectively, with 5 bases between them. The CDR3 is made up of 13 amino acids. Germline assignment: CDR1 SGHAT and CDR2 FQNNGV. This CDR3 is CASSFAHQETQYF. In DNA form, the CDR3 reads TGTGCCAGCAGCTTCGCACACCAAGAGACCCAGTACTTC.

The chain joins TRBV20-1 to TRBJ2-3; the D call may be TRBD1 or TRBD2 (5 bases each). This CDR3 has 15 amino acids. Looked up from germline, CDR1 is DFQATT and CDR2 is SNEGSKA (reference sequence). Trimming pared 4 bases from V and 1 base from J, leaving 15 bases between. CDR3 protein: CSATRTTGGTDTQYF. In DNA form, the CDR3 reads TGCAGTGCTACCAGGACAACCGGGGGCACAGATACGCAGTATTTT.

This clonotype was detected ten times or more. The CDR3 bases are TGTGCCAGCAGAAGAACTAAAGGGGAGTCCTACAATGAGCAGTTCTTC. This codes for CASRRTKGESYNEQFF. The V gene is TRBV6-2 or TRBV6-3, the J gene TRBJ2-1; D is possibly TRBD1 or TRBD2 (5 bases each). V lost 6 bases, J lost 1 base, and 16 bases lay in between. Per germline, CDR1 MNHEY and CDR2 SVGEGT. This CDR3 region has 16 residues.

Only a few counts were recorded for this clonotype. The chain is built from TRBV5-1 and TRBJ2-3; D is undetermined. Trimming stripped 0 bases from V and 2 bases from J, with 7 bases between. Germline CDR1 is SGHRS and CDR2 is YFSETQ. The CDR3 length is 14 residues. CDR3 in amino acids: CASSLAQITDTQYF. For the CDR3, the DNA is TGCGCCAGCAGCTTGGCCCAGATCACAGATACGCAGTATTTT.

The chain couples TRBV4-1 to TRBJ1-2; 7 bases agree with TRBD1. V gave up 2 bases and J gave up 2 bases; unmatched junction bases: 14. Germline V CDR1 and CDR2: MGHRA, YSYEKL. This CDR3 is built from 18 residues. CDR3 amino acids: CASSQYRPDRMKNYGYTF. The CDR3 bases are TGCGCCAGCAGCCAATACCGGCCGGACAGGATGAAAAACTATGGCTACACCTTC.

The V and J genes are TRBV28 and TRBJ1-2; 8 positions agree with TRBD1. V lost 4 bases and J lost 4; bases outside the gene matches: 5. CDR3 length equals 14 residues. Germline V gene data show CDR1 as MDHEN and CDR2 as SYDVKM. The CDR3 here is CASSSPQGVYGYTF. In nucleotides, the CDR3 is TGTGCCAGCAGTTCACCACAGGGGGTCTATGGCTACACCTTC.

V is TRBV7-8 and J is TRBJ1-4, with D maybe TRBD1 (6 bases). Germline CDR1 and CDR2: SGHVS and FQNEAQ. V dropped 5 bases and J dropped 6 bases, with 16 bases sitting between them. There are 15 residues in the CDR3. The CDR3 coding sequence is TGTGCCAGCAGCCCGCCGACCACAGGGCATGAAAAACTGTTTTTT. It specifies CASSPPTTGHEKLFF.

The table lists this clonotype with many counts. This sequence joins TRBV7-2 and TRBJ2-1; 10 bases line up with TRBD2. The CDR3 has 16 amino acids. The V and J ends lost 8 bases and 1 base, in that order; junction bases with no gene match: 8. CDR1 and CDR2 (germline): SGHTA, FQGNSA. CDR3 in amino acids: CASQTGLAESYNEQFF. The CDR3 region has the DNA TGTGCCAGCCAGACCGGACTAGCGGAATCCTACAATGAGCAGTTCTTC.

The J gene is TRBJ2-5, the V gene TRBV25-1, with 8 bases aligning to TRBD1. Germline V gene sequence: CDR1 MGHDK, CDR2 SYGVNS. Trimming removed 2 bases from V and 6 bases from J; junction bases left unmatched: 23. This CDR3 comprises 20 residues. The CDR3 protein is CASSEEAQGAPINHKKTQYF. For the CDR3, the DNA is TGTGCCAGCAGTGAAGAGGCGCAGGGGGCCCCTATAAACCATAAGAAGACCCAGTACTTC.

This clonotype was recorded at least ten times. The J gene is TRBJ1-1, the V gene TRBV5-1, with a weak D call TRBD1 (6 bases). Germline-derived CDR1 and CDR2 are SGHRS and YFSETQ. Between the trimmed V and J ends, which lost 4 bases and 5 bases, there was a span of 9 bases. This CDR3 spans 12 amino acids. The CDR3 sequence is CASSTTGTEAFF. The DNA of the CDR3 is TGCGCCAGCAGCACGACAGGAACTGAAGCTTTCTTT.

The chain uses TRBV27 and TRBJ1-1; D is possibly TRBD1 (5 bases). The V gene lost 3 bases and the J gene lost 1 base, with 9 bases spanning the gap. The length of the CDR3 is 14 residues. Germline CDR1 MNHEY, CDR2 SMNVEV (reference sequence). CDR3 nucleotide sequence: TGTGCCAGCAGTTTTAGGGGCACGAACACTGAAGCTTTCTTT. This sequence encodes CASSFRGTNTEAFF.

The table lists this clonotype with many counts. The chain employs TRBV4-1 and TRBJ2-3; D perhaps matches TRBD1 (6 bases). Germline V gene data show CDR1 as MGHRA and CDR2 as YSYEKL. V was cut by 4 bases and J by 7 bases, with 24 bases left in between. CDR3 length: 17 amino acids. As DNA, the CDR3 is TGCGCCAGCAGCCCGAATACAGGGATGGGGCCACAGTATACGCAGTATTTT. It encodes CASSPNTGMGPQYTQYF.

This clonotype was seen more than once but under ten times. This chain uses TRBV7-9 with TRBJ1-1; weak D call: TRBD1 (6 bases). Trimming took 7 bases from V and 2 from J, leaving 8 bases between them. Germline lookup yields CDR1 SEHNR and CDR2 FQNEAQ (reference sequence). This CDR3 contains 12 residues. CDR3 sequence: CASKQGNTEAFF. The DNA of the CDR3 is TGTGCCAGCAAACAGGGAAACACTGAAGCTTTCTTT.

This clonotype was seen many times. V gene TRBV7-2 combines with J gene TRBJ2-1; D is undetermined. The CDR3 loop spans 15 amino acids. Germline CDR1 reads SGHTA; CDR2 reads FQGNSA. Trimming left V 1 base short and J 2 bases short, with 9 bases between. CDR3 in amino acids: CASSLVLVPYNEQFF. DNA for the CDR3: TGTGCCAGCAGCTTAGTGCTAGTCCCCTACAATGAGCAGTTCTTC. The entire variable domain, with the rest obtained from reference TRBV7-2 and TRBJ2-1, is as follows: GAGVSQSPSNKVTEKGKDVELRCDPISGHTALYWYRQSLGQGLEFLIYFQGNSAPDKSGLPSDRFSAERTGGSVSTLTIQRTQQEDSAVYLCASSLVLVPYNEQFFGPGTRLTVL.

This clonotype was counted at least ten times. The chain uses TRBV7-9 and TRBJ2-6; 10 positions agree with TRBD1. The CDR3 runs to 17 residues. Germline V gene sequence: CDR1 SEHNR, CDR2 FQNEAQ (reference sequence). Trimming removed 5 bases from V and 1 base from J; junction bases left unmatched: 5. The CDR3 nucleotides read TGTGCCAGCAGCCGGACAGGGGGAGTTTCTGGGGCCAACGTCCTGACTTTC. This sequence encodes CASSRTGGVSGANVLTF.

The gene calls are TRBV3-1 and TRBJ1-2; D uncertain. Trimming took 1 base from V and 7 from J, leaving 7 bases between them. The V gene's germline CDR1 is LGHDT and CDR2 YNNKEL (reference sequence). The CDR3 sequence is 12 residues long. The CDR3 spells CASSQGNGGYTF. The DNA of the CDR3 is TGTGCCAGCAGCCAAGGGAATGGTGGCTACACCTTC. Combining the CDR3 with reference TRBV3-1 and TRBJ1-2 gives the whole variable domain DTAVSQTPKYLVTQMGNDKSIKCEQNLGHDTMYWYKQDSKKFLKIMFSYNNKELIINETVPNRFSPKSPDKAHLNLHINSLELGDSAVYFCASSQGNGGYTFGSGTRLTVV.

CDR3 amino acids: CASSAGLAGPYEQYF. The DNA for the CDR3 is TGTGCCAGCAGTGCGGGACTAGCGGGTCCCTACGAGCAGTACTTC. This rearrangement joins TRBV2 to TRBJ2-7; 12 nucleotides align to TRBD2. Trimming cost V 4 bases and J 2 bases; bases outside gene matches: 3. The CDR3 runs 15 residues. Germline assignment: CDR1 SNHLY and CDR2 FYNNEI.

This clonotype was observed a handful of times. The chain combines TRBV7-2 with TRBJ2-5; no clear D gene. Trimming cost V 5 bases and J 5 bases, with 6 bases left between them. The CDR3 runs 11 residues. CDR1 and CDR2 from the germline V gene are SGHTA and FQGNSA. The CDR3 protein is CASSKSETQYF. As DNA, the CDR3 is TGTGCCAGCAGCAAGAGCGAGACCCAGTACTTC.

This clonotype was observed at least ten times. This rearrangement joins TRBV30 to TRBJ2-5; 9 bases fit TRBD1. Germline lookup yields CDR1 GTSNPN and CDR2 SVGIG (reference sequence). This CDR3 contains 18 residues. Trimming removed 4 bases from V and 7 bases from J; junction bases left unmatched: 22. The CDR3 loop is CAWNKKGTGSGARVTQYF. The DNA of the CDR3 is TGTGCCTGGAATAAGAAAGGGACAGGGTCGGGGGCTCGTGTGACCCAGTACTTC. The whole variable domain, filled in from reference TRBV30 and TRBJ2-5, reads SQTIHQWPATLVQPVGSPLSLECTVEGTSNPNLYWYRQAAGRGLQLLFYSVGIGQISSEVPQNLSASRPQDRQFILSSKKLLLSDSGFYLCAWNKKGTGSGARVTQYFGPGTRLLVL.

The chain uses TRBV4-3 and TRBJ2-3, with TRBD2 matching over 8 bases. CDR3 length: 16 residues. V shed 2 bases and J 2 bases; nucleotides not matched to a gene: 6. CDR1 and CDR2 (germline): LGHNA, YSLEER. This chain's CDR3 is CASSQHPGGVTDTQYF. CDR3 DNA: TGCGCCAGCAGCCAACATCCGGGAGGGGTCACAGATACGCAGTATTTT.

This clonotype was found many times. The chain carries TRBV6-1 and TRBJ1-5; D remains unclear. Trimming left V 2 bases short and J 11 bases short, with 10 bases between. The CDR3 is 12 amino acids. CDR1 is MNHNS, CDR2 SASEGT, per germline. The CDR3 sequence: CASSERLGTQHF. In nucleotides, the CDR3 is TGTGCCAGCAGTGAAAGGTTGGGGACCCAGCATTTT.

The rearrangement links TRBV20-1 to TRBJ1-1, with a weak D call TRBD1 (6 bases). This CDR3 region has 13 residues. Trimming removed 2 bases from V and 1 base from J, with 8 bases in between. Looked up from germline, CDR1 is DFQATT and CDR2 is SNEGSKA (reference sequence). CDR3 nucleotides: TGCAGTGCTAGAATCAGGGGGAACACTGAAGCTTTCTTT. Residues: CSARIRGNTEAFF.

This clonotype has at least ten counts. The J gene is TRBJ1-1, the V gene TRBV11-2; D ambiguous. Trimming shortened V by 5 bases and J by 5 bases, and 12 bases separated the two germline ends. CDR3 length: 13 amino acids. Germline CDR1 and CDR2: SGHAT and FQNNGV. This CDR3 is CASSRNYGTEAFF. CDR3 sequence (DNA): TGTGCCAGCAGCCGCAACTACGGGACTGAAGCTTTCTTT.

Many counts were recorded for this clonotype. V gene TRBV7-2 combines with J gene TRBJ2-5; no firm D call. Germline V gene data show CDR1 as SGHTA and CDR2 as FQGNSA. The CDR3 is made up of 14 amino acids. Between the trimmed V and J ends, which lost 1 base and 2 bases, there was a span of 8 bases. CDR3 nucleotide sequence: TGTGCCAGCAGCTTAGGGGCTTGGCAAGAGACCCAGTACTTC. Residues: CASSLGAWQETQYF. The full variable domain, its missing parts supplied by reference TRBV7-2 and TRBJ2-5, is GAGVSQSPSNKVTEKGKDVELRCDPISGHTALYWYRQSLGQGLEFLIYFQGNSAPDKSGLPSDRFSAERTGGSVSTLTIQRTQQEDSAVYLCASSLGAWQETQYFGPGTRLLVL.

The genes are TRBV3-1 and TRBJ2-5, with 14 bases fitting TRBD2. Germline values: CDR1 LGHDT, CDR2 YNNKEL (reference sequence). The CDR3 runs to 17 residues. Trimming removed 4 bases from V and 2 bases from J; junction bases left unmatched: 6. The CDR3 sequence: CASSLRTSGRWQETQYF. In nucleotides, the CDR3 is TGTGCCAGCAGCCTCCGGACTAGCGGGAGGTGGCAAGAGACCCAGTACTTC.

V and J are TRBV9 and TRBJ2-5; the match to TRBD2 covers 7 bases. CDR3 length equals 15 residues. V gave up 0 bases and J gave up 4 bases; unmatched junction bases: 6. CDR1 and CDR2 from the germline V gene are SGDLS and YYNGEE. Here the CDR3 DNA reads TGTGCCAGCAGCGTAGTTCCGGGAGGAGGAGAGACCCAGTACTTC. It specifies CASSVVPGGGETQYF.

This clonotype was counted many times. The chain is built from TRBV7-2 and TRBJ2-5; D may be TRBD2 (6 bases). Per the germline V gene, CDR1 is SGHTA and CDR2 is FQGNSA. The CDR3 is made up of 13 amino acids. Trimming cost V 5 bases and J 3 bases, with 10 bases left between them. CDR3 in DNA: TGTGCCAGCAGCCCCTTAGCGGAAGAGACCCAGTACTTC. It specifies CASSPLAEETQYF.

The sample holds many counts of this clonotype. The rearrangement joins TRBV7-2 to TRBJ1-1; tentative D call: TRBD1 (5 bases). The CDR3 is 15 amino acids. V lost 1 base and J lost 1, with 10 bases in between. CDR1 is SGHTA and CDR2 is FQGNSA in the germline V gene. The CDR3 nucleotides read TGTGCCAGCAGCTTAGGAGGGGTCGGGAACACTGAAGCTTTCTTT. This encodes CASSLGGVGNTEAFF.

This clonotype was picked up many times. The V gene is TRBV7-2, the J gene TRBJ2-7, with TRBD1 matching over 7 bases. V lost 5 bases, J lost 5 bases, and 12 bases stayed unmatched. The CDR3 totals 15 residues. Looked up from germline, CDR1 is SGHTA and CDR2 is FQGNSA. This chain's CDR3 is CASSPGTDPLHEQYF. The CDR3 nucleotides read TGTGCCAGCAGCCCAGGGACAGATCCCCTGCACGAGCAGTACTTC.

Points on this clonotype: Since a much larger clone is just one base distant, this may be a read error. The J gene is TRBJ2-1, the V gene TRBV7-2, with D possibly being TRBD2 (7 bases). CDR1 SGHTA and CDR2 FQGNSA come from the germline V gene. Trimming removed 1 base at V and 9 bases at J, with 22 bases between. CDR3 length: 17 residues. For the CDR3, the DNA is TGTGCCAGCAGCTTAGGGGGGGGGGGGCAGCGGGGCGGTGAGCAGTTCTTC. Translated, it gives CASSLGGGGQRGGEQFF.